This TCR beta chain is from a study of cytotoxic CD8 clonotypes in ibrutinib-treated CLL. Study-level results: The public clonotypes identified were infrequent and showed contraction or stability on treatment. The study found baseline clonality above age-matched healthy donors, tracking circulating CD8+ T-cell counts. Clonality was higher at ibrutinib response and returned toward baseline at progression.

This table comes from immunoSEQ multiplex PCR, and its TCRdb copy is limited to in-frame clones, with some not included. The repertoire has fewer than 400,000 clones, about 64% of them found once; the top ten carry under 8%. The CDR3 loop spans 15 amino acids. The germline gives CDR1 SGHVS, CDR2 FQNEAQ. The V and J ends lost 5 bases and 3 bases, in that order; junction bases with no gene match: 3. This clone was recorded a few times. Its antigen is currently unknown. About 2 micrograms of genomic DNA (from cryopreserved PBMCs) were used for TCR beta libraries. Sequenced material: PBMCs, taken after 36 months of ibrutinib treatment. The sequence came from a human donor with chronic lymphocytic leukemia. The rearrangement joins TRBV7-8 to TRBJ2-7; 14 positions agree with TRBD2. The DNA of the CDR3 is TGTGCCAGCAGCCGTGGGACTAGCGGGGGCTACGAGCAGTACTTC. Its protein is CASSRGTSGGYEQYF.